These 6 T cell receptor beta chains were all obtained from the same sample, sequenced in a study of blood T cell repertoires in COVID-19. Only in-frame clones appear in the TCRdb table, and some are missing; sequencing was by immunoSEQ multiplex PCR. The table lists about 270,000 clones, roughly 90% of them singletons. The specimen was PBMCs or T cells enriched from blood (not recorded which). The receptors were sampled from a woman aged 60 to 75 who had recovered from COVID-19.

The V call is TRBV11-3, the J call TRBJ2-1; TRBD2 matches at 8 bases. The germline V gene has CDR1 SGHNT and CDR2 YENEEA. The CDR3 contains 15 residues. V trimming: 0 bases; J trimming: 3 bases; junction bases outside the gene matches: 1. The CDR3 reads CASSLESGSYNEQFF. The CDR3 bases are TGTGCCAGCAGCTTAGAAAGCGGGAGCTACAATGAGCAGTTCTTC.

This chain joins TRBV3-1 (or the pseudogene TRBV3-2) and TRBJ2-7; 8 bases are a match to TRBD1. Losses at the gene ends were 1 base for V and 4 bases for J; bases not matched to a gene: 6. Germline V gene lookup returns CDR1 LGHDT and CDR2 YNNKEL (reference sequence). The CDR3 covers 15 residues. The CDR3 reads CASSQGGRGQYEQYF. The DNA of the CDR3 is TGTGCCAGCAGCCAAGGGGGCAGGGGGCAATACGAGCAGTACTTC.

The chain is built from TRBV7-3 and TRBJ1-6, with TRBD1 identical over 7 bases. The junction had 8 bases not matched to a gene; V was cut back by 5 bases and J by 13 bases. The CDR3 has 13 residues. Germline V gene lookup returns CDR1 SGHTA and CDR2 FQGTGA. The DNA for the CDR3 is TGTGCCAGCAGCAACCGACAGGGCTCGCCCCTCCACTTT. This codes for CASSNRQGSPLHF.

V is TRBV7-8 and J is TRBJ1-5; D uncertain. Germline V gene sequence: CDR1 SGHVS, CDR2 FQNEAQ. The CDR3 sequence is 13 residues long. Trimming took 1 base from V and 9 from J, leaving 10 bases between them. The CDR3 DNA is TGTGCCAGCAGCTTAGATACCCACGGGCCCCAGCATTTT. This translates into CASSLDTHGPQHF.

This clone was observed a single time. The chain uses TRBV21-1 and TRBJ2-2; TRBD1 is the table's D call and was not checked against the DNA. TRBV21-1 counts as a pseudogene. The CDR3 spans 16 residues. CDR3 residues: CASSKTGTGRAGELFF. CDR3 coding DNA: TGTGCCAGCAGCAAAACCGGGACAGGGCGAGCCGGGGAGCTGTTTTTT.

V and J are TRBV18 and TRBJ1-3; 8 nucleotides line up with TRBD1. Germline assignment: CDR1 KGHSH and CDR2 LQKENI. The length of the CDR3 is 15 residues. V was pared by 6 bases and J by 2 bases, with 6 bases of the junction left unmatched. DNA for the CDR3: TGTGCCAGCTCGCGGACAGGGTTCGCTGGAAACACCATATATTTT. As protein: CASSRTGFAGNTIYF.